The present TCR beta chain was sequenced within a study of cytomegalovirus exposure and HLA in healthy donors. While unrecorded immune exposures were likely, the donors were nominally healthy when sampled. Regarding this clone: What it binds is unknown.

Primers for the PCR totalled 60 Vbeta and 13 Jbeta. Profiled with immunoSEQ multiplex PCR; TCRdb holds only in-frame clones, not every one. The data hold 200,000 to 300,000 clones, with 84% observed a single time. This CDR3 is 15 amino acids long. CDR1 is LGHNT and CDR2 is FRNRAP in the germline V gene. Losses at the gene ends were 2 bases for V and 3 bases for J; bases not matched to a gene: 6. The study's findings and limits: Apparent HLA restriction characterized most CMV-associated TCR beta chains in a later analysis.

This TCR derives from a woman aged 40 to 49 in good health and CMV-seropositive. The source material was PBMCs. This chain links TRBV12-5 with TRBJ2-7; 8 bases map to TRBD1. As DNA, the CDR3 is TGTGCTAGTGGTTTGTCCCGGACAGGGAACTACGAGCAGTACTTC. This sequence encodes CASGLSRTGNYEQYF.